Shown below are 28 T cell receptor beta chains from a single sample sequenced in a study of cytomegalovirus exposure and HLA in healthy donors. It was with 60 Vbeta and 13 Jbeta primers that the PCR ran. Clones were read by immunoSEQ multiplex PCR, and TCRdb kept only the in-frame ones, dropping some. Among about 150,000 clones listed, 65% to 80% were seen once. Sequenced input: PBMCs. The receptor source for this set is a woman between 40 and 50 years old in good health and CMV-seronegative.

J is TRBJ1-2 and V is TRBV7-9, with TRBD1 identical over 7 bases. The J segment lost 8 bases and the V segment lost 8 bases, leaving 11 bases of the junction unmatched. Per germline, CDR1 SEHNR and CDR2 FQNEAQ (reference sequence). This CDR3 region has 13 residues. CDR3 in amino acids: CASGFTGAGGYTF. CDR3 DNA: TGTGCCAGCGGTTTTACAGGGGCAGGCGGCTACACCTTC.

CDR3 DNA sequence: TGTGCCAGCAGTCCAGAGACAGGGGGCTGGTGGAATCAGCCCCAGCATTTT. Residues: CASSPETGGWWNQPQHF. V gene TRBV27 combines with J gene TRBJ1-5, with TRBD1 identical over 10 bases. The junction had 11 bases not matched to a gene; V was cut back by 5 bases and J by 4 bases. Germline-derived CDR1 and CDR2 are MNHEY and SMNVEV (reference sequence). The CDR3 contains 17 residues.

In its sample, this clone was seen once. V usage is TRBV10-1 and J usage is TRBJ1-5; 7 nucleotides agree with TRBD1. CDR3 length: 17 amino acids. Looked up from germline, CDR1 is WNHNN and CDR2 is SYGVQD (reference sequence). After removal of 7 bases from V and 5 bases from J, the junction contained 17 bases not matched to a gene. The DNA of the CDR3 is TGCGCCAGCAAATGGTTTGGAGCGACAGGGTGGCATCAGCCCCAGCATTTT. Translating gives CASKWFGATGWHQPQHF.

The sample holds one count of this clone. The chain is built from TRBV5-1 and TRBJ2-5; 9 bases map to TRBD2. The germline V gene has CDR1 SGHRS and CDR2 YFSETQ. The length of the CDR3 is 15 residues. With V trimmed by 0 bases and J by 5 bases, 5 bases remained unmatched. CDR3 amino acids: CASSLVPSGMETQYF. The CDR3 DNA reads as TGCGCCAGCAGCTTGGTGCCTAGCGGGATGGAGACCCAGTACTTC.

This chain uses TRBV5-1 with TRBJ1-2; weak D call: TRBD1 (6 bases). The CDR3 is made up of 15 amino acids. Germline CDR1 SGHRS, CDR2 YFSETQ. Trimming removed 2 bases at V and 5 bases at J, with 16 bases between. The chain's CDR3 is CASSFGHTGSYGYTF. The DNA of the CDR3 is TGCGCCAGCAGCTTCGGACATACAGGGAGTTATGGCTACACCTTC.

The rearrangement links TRBV7-9 to TRBJ2-7; 7 positions agree with TRBD1. The CDR3 length is 15 residues. V lost 5 bases to trimming and J lost 4 bases; unmatched junction nucleotides: 11. Looked up from germline, CDR1 is SEHNR and CDR2 is FQNEAQ (reference sequence). As DNA, the CDR3 is TGTGCCAGCAGCATCCAGGGGGAGAATAGGTACGAGCAGTACTTC. It specifies CASSIQGENRYEQYF. Drawing the rest from reference TRBV7-9 and TRBJ2-7, the complete variable domain is DTGVSQNPRHKITKRGQNVTFRCDPISEHNRLYWYRQTLGQGPEFLTYFQNEAQLEKSRLLSDRFSAERPKGSFSTLEIQRTEQGDSAMYLCASSIQGENRYEQYFGPGTRLTVT.

J is TRBJ2-7 and V is TRBV29-1, with TRBD1 matching over 11 bases. Germline CDR1 SQVTM, CDR2 ANQGSEA. The CDR3 is 18 residues long. The V segment lost 7 bases and the J segment 5 bases; nucleotides outside the gene matches: 22. The CDR3 loop reads CSARGTGGRTKGIHEQYF. DNA of the CDR3: TGCAGCGCGAGGGGGACAGGGGGAAGGACTAAGGGTATCCACGAGCAGTACTTC.

The CDR3 nucleotides are TGTGCCAGCAGTGTTACCGGGACTAGAATAACGCAGTACTTC. It translates to CASSVTGTRITQYF. V usage is TRBV27 and J usage is TRBJ2-7; TRBD2 matches at 8 bases. The CDR3 runs 14 residues. CDR1 MNHEY and CDR2 SMNVEV come from the germline V gene (reference sequence). The V segment lost 5 bases and the J segment 9 bases; nucleotides outside the gene matches: 12.

This chain links TRBV28 with TRBJ2-5, with D maybe TRBD2 (6 bases). The CDR3 length is 13 residues. The V gene lost 5 bases and the J gene lost 1 base, with 8 bases spanning the gap. CDR1 MDHEN and CDR2 SYDVKM come from the germline V gene. CDR3 bases: TGTGCCAGCAGTGGGAGGCCCCAAGAGACCCAGTACTTC. Residues: CASSGRPQETQYF.

This sequence joins TRBV30 and TRBJ1-1, with 7 bases that match TRBD1. The germline V gene has CDR1 GTSNPN and CDR2 SVGIG (reference sequence). The CDR3 runs 12 residues. V shed 8 bases and J 1 base; nucleotides not matched to a gene: 4. The chain's CDR3 is CASDRENTEAFF. CDR3 in DNA: TGTGCCAGTGACAGGGAGAACACTGAAGCTTTCTTT.

The chain uses TRBV4-1 and TRBJ2-7; TRBD2 agrees at 7 bases. CDR1 MGHRA and CDR2 YSYEKL come from the germline V gene. V lost 1 base and J lost 3; bases outside the gene matches: 3. The CDR3 runs 14 residues. Here the CDR3 DNA reads TGCGCCAGCAGCCAAGGCGGGAGACTCTACGAGCAGTACGTC. Its protein is CASSQGGRLYEQYV.

Comment on this clone: Other DNA sequences from this sample encode an identical CDR3 as well. The chain is built from TRBV11-3 and TRBJ1-1; the D gene is possibly TRBD1 (6 bases). Trimming shortened V by 1 base and J by 0 bases, and 9 bases separated the two germline ends. CDR1 is SGHNT, CDR2 YENEEA, per germline. The CDR3 runs to 15 residues. The CDR3 is CASSLGGGMNTEAFF. DNA of the CDR3: TGTGCCAGCAGCTTAGGGGGGGGCATGAACACTGAAGCTTTCTTT. Using reference TRBV11-3 and TRBJ1-1 for the parts outside the CDR3, the full variable domain is EAGVVQSPRYKIIEKKQPVAFWCNPISGHNTLYWYLQNLGQGPELLIRYENEEAVDDSQLPKDRFSAERLKGVDSTLKIQPAELGDSAVYLCASSLGGGMNTEAFFGQGTRLTVV.

The DNA of the CDR3 is TGTGCCAGCAGCCCGAGAACTAGCGGGAGGGCCGGTGAGACCCAGTACTTC. Residues: CASSPRTSGRAGETQYF. The chain carries TRBV13 and TRBJ2-5; 13 bases agree with TRBD2. CDR3 length: 17 residues. The germline gives CDR1 PRHDT, CDR2 FYEKMQ (reference sequence). V trimming: 5 bases; J trimming: 5 bases; junction bases outside the gene matches: 11.

J is TRBJ2-1 and V is TRBV29-1, with 7 bases lining up with TRBD1. J lost 2 bases, V lost 6 bases, and 4 bases had no gene match. Germline lookup yields CDR1 SQVTM and CDR2 ANQGSEA. This CDR3 contains 13 residues. CDR3 DNA: TGCAGCGTCGCCGGGACAGCCTACAATGAGCAGTTCTTC. Translating gives CSVAGTAYNEQFF.

The chain couples TRBV7-2 to TRBJ1-2, with 7 positions matching TRBD1. CDR1 is SGHTA and CDR2 is FQGNSA in the germline V gene. V trimming: 4 bases; J trimming: 4 bases; junction bases outside the gene matches: 6. The CDR3 spans 14 residues. This CDR3 is CASSSQGESYGYTF. As DNA, the CDR3 is TGTGCCAGCAGCTCCCAGGGGGAATCCTATGGCTACACCTTC. Looking up the rest from reference TRBV7-2 and TRBJ1-2 gives the full variable domain: GAGVSQSPSNKVTEKGKDVELRCDPISGHTALYWYRQSLGQGLEFLIYFQGNSAPDKSGLPSDRFSAERTGGSVSTLTIQRTQQEDSAVYLCASSSQGESYGYTFGSGTRLTVV.

V gene TRBV7-2 combines with J gene TRBJ2-2; 8 nucleotides line up with TRBD1. Germline CDR1 SGHTA, CDR2 FQGNSA. The CDR3 has 13 residues. V lost 8 bases and J lost 1; bases outside the gene matches: 0. CDR3 amino acids: CASGTGNTGELFF. Here the CDR3 DNA reads TGTGCCAGCGGGACAGGGAACACCGGGGAGCTGTTTTTT.

This clone has only one observation. The rearrangement joins TRBV29-1 to TRBJ1-1; D might be TRBD1 (5 bases). V lost 7 bases to trimming and J lost 10 bases, with 22 bases between them. The CDR3 has 13 residues. Germline V CDR1 and CDR2: SQVTM, ANQGSEA. CDR3: CSADLRPGGVAFF. The CDR3 coding sequence is TGCAGCGCAGACCTCCGCCCCGGGGGGGTAGCTTTCTTT.

The V call is TRBV13, the J call TRBJ2-1; D possibly corresponds to TRBD2 (6 bases). CDR1 PRHDT and CDR2 FYEKMQ come from the germline V gene (reference sequence). With 5 bases removed from V and 2 bases from J, the gap between germline ends came to 13 bases. The CDR3 sequence is 15 residues long. CDR3 coding DNA: TGTGCCAGCAGCCTACGACTAGAAGCCTACAATGAGCAGTTCTTC. Its translation is CASSLRLEAYNEQFF.

V and J are TRBV6-1 and TRBJ2-1; 11 bases are shared with TRBD2. V shed 2 bases and J 0 bases; nucleotides not matched to a gene: 12. The CDR3 spans 20 residues. Germline V lookup: CDR1 MNHNS, CDR2 SASEGT. For the CDR3, the DNA is TGTGCCAGCAGTGAACTCTCTAGCGGGAGGTTTGCTAGCTCCTACAATGAGCAGTTCTTC. It yields the protein CASSELSSGRFASSYNEQFF.

The CDR3 sequence is CASSERDGGQTDTQYF. In DNA, the CDR3 is TGTGCCAGCAGTGAACGGGATGGCGGCCAAACAGATACGCAGTATTTT. The chain joins TRBV6-1 to TRBJ2-3, with D tentatively TRBD2 (5 bases). The germline V gene encodes CDR1 MNHNS and CDR2 SASEGT. The CDR3 is made up of 16 amino acids. V shed 2 bases and J shed 3 bases, with 15 bases lying between them.

The chain recombines TRBV27 with TRBJ1-1; 8 bases align to TRBD1. CDR3 length: 18 amino acids. The V gene end was trimmed by 5 bases and the J gene end by 0 bases; junction bases not matched to a gene: 14. Germline V gene sequence: CDR1 MNHEY, CDR2 SMNVEV (reference sequence). CDR3 loop: CASSPMTGVLFMNTEAFF. The CDR3 coding sequence is TGTGCCAGCAGTCCGATGACAGGGGTCCTTTTCATGAACACTGAAGCTTTCTTT.

The V call is TRBV11-2, the J call TRBJ2-1, with TRBD2 matching over 9 bases. This CDR3 is built from 13 residues. Germline V CDR1 and CDR2: SGHAT, FQNNGV. The trim removed 4 bases at V and 7 bases at J, leaving 2 bases unmatched. The CDR3 nucleotides read TGTGCCAGCAGCTCTAGCGGGGATAATGAGCAGTTCTTC. This sequence encodes CASSSSGDNEQFF.

The J gene is TRBJ2-2, the V gene TRBV2, with 9 bases matching TRBD1. Germline assignment: CDR1 SNHLY and CDR2 FYNNEI. The CDR3 consists of 16 residues. V was pared by 10 bases and J by 5 bases, with 14 bases of the junction left unmatched. CDR3 DNA: TGTGCCACCCCAAATGGACAGGGGACTCTAACCGGGGAGCTGTTTTTT. Translation: CATPNGQGTLTGELFF.

This clone was observed a few times. The genes are TRBV5-1 and TRBJ2-5, with 7 bases matching TRBD2. CDR1 is SGHRS and CDR2 is YFSETQ in the germline V gene. The CDR3 length is 15 residues. J was trimmed by 2 bases and V by 5 bases; bases with no gene match: 9. CDR3 sequence: CASRLRPGLQETQYF. In DNA, the CDR3 is TGCGCCAGCAGGTTGAGACCGGGACTACAAGAGACCCAGTACTTC.

This chain links TRBV14 with TRBJ1-2; D may be TRBD1 (6 bases). V lost 2 bases, J lost 4 bases, and 11 bases lay in between. The CDR3 runs to 14 residues. Germline V gene data show CDR1 as SGHDN and CDR2 as FVKESK. CDR3 residues: CASSQQGSTYGYTF. The CDR3 DNA follows: TGTGCCAGCAGCCAACAGGGGTCCACCTATGGCTACACCTTC.

For this clone: The conserved closing phenylalanine or tryptophan is absent in this CDR3, likely reflecting a read error. The DNA is omitted, as the CDR3 cannot be located on it reliably, and the CDR3 follows TCRdb's listing. The chain is built from TRBV5-6 and TRBJ2-6; TRBD2, the table's D call, was not compared with the DNA. Germline V gives CDR1 SGHDT, CDR2 YYEEEE. 8 amino acids form the CDR3, both terminal residues included. The CDR3 sequence is CASSLAGG.

This clone has a handful of counts. The chain combines TRBV10-3 with TRBJ2-5, with D maybe TRBD1 (6 bases). The DNA end is more similar to TRBJ2-7, so the J call may be wrong. There are 11 residues in the CDR3. CDR1 is ENHRY and CDR2 is SYGVKD in the germline V gene. Here the CDR3 reads CAISVGGEQYF. The DNA for the CDR3 is TGTGCCATCAGTGTAGGGGGCGAGCAGTACTTC.

The CDR3 loop reads CASSEGQTYGYTF. In DNA form, the CDR3 reads TGTGCCAGCAGTGAAGGACAGACCTACGGCTACACCTTC. The chain employs TRBV2 and TRBJ1-2; D is perhaps TRBD1 (5 bases). V lost 1 base, J lost 8 bases, and 11 bases lay in between. CDR3 length: 13 amino acids. Germline values: CDR1 SNHLY, CDR2 FYNNEI.